The clone carrying this TCR beta chain was found many times. Its antigen is unknown. Carrying unique molecular identifiers, the cDNA also gained a universal primer site through template switching. TCRdb reprocessed the 5' RACE reads via MiXCR and lists one record per CDR3 protein. The sample consists of about 700,000 distinct CDR3 sequences, 6% to 6.5% of them appearing once. This sample was included in a study of identical twins. The germline V gene has CDR1 SGHDT and CDR2 YYEEEE. V shed 4 bases and J shed 2 bases, with 13 bases lying between them. CDR3 length: 15 amino acids. The study's findings and limits: There were fewer insertions in abundant cord blood beta clonotypes, but memory repertoires showed no such pattern. Possibly, invariant MAIT and iNKT cells partly confounded zero-insertion analyses.

The specimen was naive T cells sorted from blood. This clonotype was obtained from a young man in good health. This chain uses TRBV5-6 with TRBJ1-5, with D perhaps TRBD1 (5 bases). CDR3 sequence reads: CASSRWGPGNQPQHF. For the CDR3, the DNA is TGTGCCAGCAGCCGGTGGGGACCGGGCAATCAGCCCCAGCATTTT.